One sample yielded the 7 T cell receptor beta chains listed below, sequenced in a study of Ad26.COV2.S vaccination and SARS-CoV-2 variants. Generated by immunoSEQ multiplex PCR, the TCRdb table keeps only in-frame clones and is missing some. The sample carries 300,000 to 350,000 clones, 70% to 90% recorded once. Treatment noted: some 19 received Ad26.COV2.S at low or high dose, single or two shots; 5 received placebo; per-sample allocation not given. Specimens were obtained on day 63 following the first vaccine or placebo injection. The sample was peripheral blood, taken in a trial of Ad26.COV2.S vaccine versus placebo. These TCRs come from a person between 18 and 59 years old who received the Ad26.COV2.S COVID-19 vaccine or a placebo.

The chain uses TRBV7-9 and TRBJ2-3; D is unclear. Per germline, CDR1 SEHNR and CDR2 FQNEAQ (reference sequence). Trimming cost V 2 bases and J 4 bases, with 10 bases left between them. The CDR3 extends over 14 amino acids. The CDR3 coding sequence is TGTGCCAGCAGCTTATCCGGGTTCGCAGATACGCAGTATTTT. Amino acids: CASSLSGFADTQYF.

The J gene is TRBJ2-1, the V gene TRBV6-4; possibly TRBD1 or TRBD2 for D (5 bases each). The germline V gene has CDR1 MRHNA and CDR2 SNTAGT. This CDR3 is 16 amino acids long. The V end was cut by 6 bases, the J end by 7 bases, with 22 bases between. The CDR3 spells CASSLDGTLRVNEQFF. The CDR3 nucleotides read TGTGCCAGCAGCCTTGACGGGACCCTCAGAGTGAATGAGCAGTTCTTC.

The rearrangement joins TRBV2 to TRBJ1-5; 7 positions agree with TRBD1. The CDR3 totals 14 residues. Germline assignment: CDR1 SNHLY and CDR2 FYNNEI. V shed 6 bases, J shed 6 bases, and the junction held 8 bases outside the gene matches. The CDR3 loop is CASRGRDRAQPQHF. The CDR3 nucleotides read TGTGCCAGCAGAGGGAGAGACAGGGCTCAGCCCCAGCATTTT.

The V gene is TRBV7-6, the J gene TRBJ2-1; 12 bases are a match to TRBD1. J gave up 2 bases and V 11 bases, and 7 bases lay outside the gene matches. Germline CDR1 and CDR2: SGHVS and FNYEAQ. This CDR3 has 15 amino acids. CDR3 loop: CAAGTGGTTYNEQFF. In DNA, the CDR3 is TGTGCCGCAGGGACAGGGGGCACGACCTACAATGAGCAGTTCTTC.

The chain combines TRBV6-1 with TRBJ1-2; D gene uncertain. The CDR3 has 12 residues. V lost 10 bases to trimming and J lost 0 bases, with 9 bases between them. The germline V gene has CDR1 MNHNS and CDR2 SASEGT. Here the CDR3 reads CATSRANYGYTF. CDR3 DNA: TGTGCCACTTCCCGGGCTAACTATGGCTACACCTTC.

The genes are TRBV7-2 and TRBJ2-3, with a possible D match to TRBD2 (5 bases). V shed 1 base and J shed 4 bases, with 12 bases lying between them. Germline CDR1 reads SGHTA; CDR2 reads FQGNSA. The CDR3 contains 15 residues. In DNA form, the CDR3 reads TGTGCCAGCAGCTTAGGTCGAGGGTCCTCAGATACGCAGTATTTT. Translated, it gives CASSLGRGSSDTQYF.

The CDR3 DNA reads as TGTGCCAGCAGTGACCGAGGGGGCAGGGTCTATGGCTACACCTTC. Translating it yields CASSDRGGRVYGYTF. The genes are TRBV25-1 and TRBJ1-2, with 7 bases aligning to TRBD1. Germline V lookup: CDR1 MGHDK, CDR2 SYGVNS. After removal of 3 bases from V and 4 bases from J, the junction contained 8 bases not matched to a gene. CDR3 length equals 15 residues.